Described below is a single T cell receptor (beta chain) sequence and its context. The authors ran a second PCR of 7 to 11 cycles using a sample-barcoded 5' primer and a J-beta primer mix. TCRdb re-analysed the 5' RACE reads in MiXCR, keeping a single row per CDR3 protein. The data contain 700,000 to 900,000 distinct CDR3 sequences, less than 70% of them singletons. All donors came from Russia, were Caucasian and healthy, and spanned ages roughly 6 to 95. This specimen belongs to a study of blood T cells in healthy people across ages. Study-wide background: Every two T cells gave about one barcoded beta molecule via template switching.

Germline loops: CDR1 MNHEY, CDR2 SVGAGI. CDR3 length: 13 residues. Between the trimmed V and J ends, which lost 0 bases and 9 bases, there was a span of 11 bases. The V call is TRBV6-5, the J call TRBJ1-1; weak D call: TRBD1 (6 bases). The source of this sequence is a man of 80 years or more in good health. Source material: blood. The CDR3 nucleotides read TGTGCCAGCAGTTACTCGGACAGCGGCAAAGCTTTCTTT. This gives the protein CASSYSDSGKAFF.